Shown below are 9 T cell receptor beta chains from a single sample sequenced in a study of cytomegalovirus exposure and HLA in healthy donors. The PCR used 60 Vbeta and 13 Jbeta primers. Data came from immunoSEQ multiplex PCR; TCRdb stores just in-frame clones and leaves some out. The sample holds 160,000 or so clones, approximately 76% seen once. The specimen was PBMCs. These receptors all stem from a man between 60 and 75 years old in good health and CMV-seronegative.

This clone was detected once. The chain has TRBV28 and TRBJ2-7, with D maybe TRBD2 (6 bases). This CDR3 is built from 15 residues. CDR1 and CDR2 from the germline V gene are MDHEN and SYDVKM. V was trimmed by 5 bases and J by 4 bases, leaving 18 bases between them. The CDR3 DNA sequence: TGTGCCAGCAGTCTTCAGACGGGACTGCTTTACGAGCAGTACTTC. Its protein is CASSLQTGLLYEQYF.

The CDR3 here is CASSLDGRAYNEQFF. In DNA form, the CDR3 reads TGCGCCAGCAGCTTGGACGGGAGGGCCTACAATGAGCAGTTCTTC. The chain joins TRBV5-1 to TRBJ2-1, with 8 bases fitting TRBD2. The CDR3 consists of 15 residues. V trimming: 0 bases; J trimming: 2 bases; junction bases outside the gene matches: 1. The V gene's germline CDR1 is SGHRS and CDR2 YFSETQ.

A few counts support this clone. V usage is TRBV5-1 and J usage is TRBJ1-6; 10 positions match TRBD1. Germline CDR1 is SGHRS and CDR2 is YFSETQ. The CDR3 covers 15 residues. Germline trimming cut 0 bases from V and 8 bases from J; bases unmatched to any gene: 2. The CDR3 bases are TGCGCCAGCAGCTTGGCCGGGACAGGGGATTCACCCCTCCACTTT. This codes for CASSLAGTGDSPLHF.

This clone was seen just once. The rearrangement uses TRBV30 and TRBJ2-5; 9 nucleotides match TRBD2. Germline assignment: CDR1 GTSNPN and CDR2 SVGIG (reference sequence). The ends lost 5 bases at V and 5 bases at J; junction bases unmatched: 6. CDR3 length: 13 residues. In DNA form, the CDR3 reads TGTGCCTGGGTGACCGGGACTAGCGAGACCCAGTACTTC. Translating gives CAWVTGTSETQYF. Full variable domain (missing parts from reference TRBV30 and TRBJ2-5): SQTIHQWPATLVQPVGSPLSLECTVEGTSNPNLYWYRQAAGRGLQLLFYSVGIGQISSEVPQNLSASRPQDRQFILSSKKLLLSDSGFYLCAWVTGTSETQYFGPGTRLLVL.

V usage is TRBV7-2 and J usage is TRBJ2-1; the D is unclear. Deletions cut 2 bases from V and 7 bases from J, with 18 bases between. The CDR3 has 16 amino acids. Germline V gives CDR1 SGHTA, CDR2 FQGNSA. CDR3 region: CASSLSTALPRNEQFF. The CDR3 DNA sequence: TGTGCCAGCAGCTTATCGACTGCCCTCCCGAGGAATGAGCAGTTCTTC.

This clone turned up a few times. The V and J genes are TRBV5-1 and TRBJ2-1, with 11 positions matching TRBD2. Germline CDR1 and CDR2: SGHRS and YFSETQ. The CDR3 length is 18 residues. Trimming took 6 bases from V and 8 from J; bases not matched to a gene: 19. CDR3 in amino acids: CASMRATSGALSEDEQFF. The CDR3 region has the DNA TGCGCCAGCATGCGCGCGACTAGCGGGGCCCTCTCAGAGGATGAGCAGTTCTTC.

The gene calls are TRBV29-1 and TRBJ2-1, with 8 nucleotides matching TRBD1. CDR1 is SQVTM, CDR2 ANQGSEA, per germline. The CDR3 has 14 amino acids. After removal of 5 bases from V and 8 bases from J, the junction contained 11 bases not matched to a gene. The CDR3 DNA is TGCAGCGTTCGGACAGGGCAGGGGTACGATGAGCAGTTCTTC. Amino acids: CSVRTGQGYDEQFF.

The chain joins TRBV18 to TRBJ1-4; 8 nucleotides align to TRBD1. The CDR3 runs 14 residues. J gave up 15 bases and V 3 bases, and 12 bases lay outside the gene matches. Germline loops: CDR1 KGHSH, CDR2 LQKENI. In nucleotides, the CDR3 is TGTGCCAGCTCACCCGTCCCGGGACAGGTTCCGGTGTTTTTT. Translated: CASSPVPGQVPVFF.

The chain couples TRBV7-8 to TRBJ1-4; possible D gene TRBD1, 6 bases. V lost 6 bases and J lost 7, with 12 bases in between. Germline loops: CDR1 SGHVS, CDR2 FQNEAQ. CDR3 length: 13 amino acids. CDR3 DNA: TGTGCCAGCAGTCGGGGGGCGGGTGAAAAACTGTTTTTT. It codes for CASSRGAGEKLFF.